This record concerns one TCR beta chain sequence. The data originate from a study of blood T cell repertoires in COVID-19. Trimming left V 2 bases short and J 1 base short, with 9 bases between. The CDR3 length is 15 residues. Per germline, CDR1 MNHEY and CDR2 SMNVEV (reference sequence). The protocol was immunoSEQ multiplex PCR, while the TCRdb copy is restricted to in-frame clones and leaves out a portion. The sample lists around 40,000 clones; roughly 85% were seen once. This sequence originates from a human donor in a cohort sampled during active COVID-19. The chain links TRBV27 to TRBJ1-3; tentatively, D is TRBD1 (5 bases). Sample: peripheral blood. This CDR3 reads CASSLKEGSGNTIYF. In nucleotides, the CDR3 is TGTGCCAGCAGTTTAAAGGAGGGGTCTGGAAACACCATATATTTT.